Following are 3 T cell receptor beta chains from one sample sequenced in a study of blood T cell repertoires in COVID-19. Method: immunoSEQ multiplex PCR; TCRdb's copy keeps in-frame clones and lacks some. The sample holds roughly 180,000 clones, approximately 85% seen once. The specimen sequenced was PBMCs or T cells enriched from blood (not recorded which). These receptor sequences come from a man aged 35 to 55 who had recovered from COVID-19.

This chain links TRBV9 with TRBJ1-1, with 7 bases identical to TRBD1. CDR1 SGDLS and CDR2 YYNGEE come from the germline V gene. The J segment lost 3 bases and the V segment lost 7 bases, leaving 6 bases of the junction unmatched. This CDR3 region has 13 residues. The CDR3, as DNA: TGTGCCAGCGCAGGAACAGGGGACACTGAAGCTTTCTTT. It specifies CASAGTGDTEAFF.

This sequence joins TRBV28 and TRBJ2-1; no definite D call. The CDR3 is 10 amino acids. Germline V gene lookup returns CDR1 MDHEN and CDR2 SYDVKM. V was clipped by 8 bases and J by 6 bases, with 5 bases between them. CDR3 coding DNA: TGTGCCAGCTTTAGCAATGAGCAGTTCTTC. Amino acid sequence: CASFSNEQFF.

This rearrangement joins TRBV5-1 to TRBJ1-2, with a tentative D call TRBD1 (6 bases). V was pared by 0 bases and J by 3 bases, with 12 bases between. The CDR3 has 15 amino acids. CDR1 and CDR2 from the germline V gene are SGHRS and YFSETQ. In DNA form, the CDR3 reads TGCGCCAGCAGCTTGGCCAGGGGCGGAGACTATGGCTACACCTTC. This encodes CASSLARGGDYGYTF.